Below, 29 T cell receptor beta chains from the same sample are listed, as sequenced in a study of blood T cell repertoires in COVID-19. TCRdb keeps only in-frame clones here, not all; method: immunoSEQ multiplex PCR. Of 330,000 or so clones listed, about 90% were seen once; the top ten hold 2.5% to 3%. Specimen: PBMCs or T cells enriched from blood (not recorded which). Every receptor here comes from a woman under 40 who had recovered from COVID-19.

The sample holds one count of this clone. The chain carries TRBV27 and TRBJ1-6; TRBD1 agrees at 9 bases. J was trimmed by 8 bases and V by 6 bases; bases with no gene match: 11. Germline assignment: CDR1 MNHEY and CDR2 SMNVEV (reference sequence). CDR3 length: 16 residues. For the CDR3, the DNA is TGTGCCAGCAGCAGAACAGGGGGCTCCCTAGATTCACCCCTCCACTTT. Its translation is CASSRTGGSLDSPLHF.

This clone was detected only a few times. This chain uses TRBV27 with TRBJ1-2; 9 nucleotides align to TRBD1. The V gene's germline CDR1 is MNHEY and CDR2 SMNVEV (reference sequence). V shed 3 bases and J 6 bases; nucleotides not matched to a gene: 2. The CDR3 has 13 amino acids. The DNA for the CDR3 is TGTGCCAGCAGTTTGGGGACAGGGAATGGCTACACCTTC. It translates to CASSLGTGNGYTF.

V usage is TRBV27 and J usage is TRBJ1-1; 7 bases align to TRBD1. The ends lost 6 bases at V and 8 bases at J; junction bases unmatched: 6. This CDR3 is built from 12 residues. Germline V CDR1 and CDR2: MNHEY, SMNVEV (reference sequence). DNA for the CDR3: TGTGCCAGCAGATTACCGGGACAGGAAGCTTTCTTT. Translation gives CASRLPGQEAFF.

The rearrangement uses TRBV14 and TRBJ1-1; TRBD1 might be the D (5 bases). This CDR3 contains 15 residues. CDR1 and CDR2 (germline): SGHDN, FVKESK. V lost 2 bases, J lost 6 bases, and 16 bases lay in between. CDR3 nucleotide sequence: TGTGCCAGCAGCCAAATCCGGGGGACCGGCGCTGAAGCTTTCTTT. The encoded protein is CASSQIRGTGAEAFF.

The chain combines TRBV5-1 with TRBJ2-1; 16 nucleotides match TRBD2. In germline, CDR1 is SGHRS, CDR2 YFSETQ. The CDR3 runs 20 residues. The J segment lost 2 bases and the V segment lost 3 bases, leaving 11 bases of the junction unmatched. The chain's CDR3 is CASSSTGTSGGAGAYNEQFF. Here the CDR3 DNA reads TGCGCCAGCAGCTCGACCGGGACTAGCGGGGGGGCAGGGGCCTACAATGAGCAGTTCTTC.

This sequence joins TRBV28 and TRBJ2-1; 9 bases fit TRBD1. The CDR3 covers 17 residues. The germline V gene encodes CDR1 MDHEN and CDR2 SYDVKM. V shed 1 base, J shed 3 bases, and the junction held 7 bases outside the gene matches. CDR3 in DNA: TGTGCCAGCAGTTTATCAAGGGACAGGGTCCACTACAATGAGCAGTTCTTC. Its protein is CASSLSRDRVHYNEQFF.

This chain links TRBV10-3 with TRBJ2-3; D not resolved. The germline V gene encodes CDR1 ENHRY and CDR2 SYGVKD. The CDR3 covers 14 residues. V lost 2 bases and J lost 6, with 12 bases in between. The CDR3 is CAISEGGSKDTQYF. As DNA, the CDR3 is TGTGCCATCAGTGAGGGCGGATCTAAGGATACGCAGTATTTT.

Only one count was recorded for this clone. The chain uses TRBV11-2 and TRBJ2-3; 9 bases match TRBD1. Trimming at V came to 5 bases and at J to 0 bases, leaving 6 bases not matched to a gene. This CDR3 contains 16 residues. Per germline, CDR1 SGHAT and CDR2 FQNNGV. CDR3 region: CASSIDRGTSTDTQYF. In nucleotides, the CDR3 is TGTGCCAGCAGCATCGACAGGGGGACTAGCACAGATACGCAGTATTTT.

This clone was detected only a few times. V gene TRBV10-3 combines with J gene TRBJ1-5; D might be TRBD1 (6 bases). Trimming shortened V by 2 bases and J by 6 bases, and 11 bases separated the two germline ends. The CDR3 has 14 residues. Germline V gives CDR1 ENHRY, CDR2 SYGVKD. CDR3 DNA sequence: TGTGCCATCAGTGAGGTCGCAGGGGTTCAGCCCCAGCATTTT. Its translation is CAISEVAGVQPQHF.

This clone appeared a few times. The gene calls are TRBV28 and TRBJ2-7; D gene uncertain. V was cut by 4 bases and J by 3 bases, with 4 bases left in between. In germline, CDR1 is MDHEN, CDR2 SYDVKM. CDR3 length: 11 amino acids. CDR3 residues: CASSWSYEQYF. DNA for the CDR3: TGTGCCAGCAGTTGGAGCTACGAGCAGTACTTC.

CDR3 region: CAHGTGMGAGELFF. CDR3 coding DNA: TGTGCCCATGGGACAGGGATGGGTGCCGGGGAGCTGTTTTTT. The genes are TRBV6-5 and TRBJ2-2; 9 bases map to TRBD1. CDR1 and CDR2 (germline): MNHEY, SVGAGI. This CDR3 has 14 residues. The V segment lost 11 bases and the J segment 6 bases; nucleotides outside the gene matches: 10.

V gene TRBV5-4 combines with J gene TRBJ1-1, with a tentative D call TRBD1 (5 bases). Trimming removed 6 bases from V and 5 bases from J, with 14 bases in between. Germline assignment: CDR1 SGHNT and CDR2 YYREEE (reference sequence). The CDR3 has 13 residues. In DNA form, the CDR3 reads TGTGCCAGCACCGTGGCCGGGGGGACTGAAGCTTTCTTT. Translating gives CASTVAGGTEAFF.

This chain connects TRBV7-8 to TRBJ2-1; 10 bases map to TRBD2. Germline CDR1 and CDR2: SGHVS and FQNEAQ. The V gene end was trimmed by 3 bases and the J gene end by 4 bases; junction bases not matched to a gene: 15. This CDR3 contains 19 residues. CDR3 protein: CASSFGSRLAGVNYNEQFF. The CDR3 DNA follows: TGTGCCAGCAGCTTTGGCTCTCGGCTAGCGGGAGTGAATTACAATGAGCAGTTCTTC.

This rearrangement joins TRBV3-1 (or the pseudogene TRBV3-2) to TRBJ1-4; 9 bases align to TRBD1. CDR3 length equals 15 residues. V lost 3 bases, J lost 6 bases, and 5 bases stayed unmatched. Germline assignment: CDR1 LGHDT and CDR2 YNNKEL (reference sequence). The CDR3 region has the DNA TGTGCCAGCAGCCAGGGGGACAGGGCGCATGAAAAACTGTTTTTT. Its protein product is CASSQGDRAHEKLFF.

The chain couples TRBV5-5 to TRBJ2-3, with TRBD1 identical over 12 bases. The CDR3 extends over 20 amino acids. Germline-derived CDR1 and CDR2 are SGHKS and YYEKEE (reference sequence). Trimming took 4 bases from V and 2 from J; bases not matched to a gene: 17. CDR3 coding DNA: TGTGCCAGCAGCGTTACCGGGACAGGGGGCGCAAGTGGGGACACAGATACGCAGTATTTT. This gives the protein CASSVTGTGGASGDTDTQYF.

CDR3 residues: CASSRTRETTNYGYTF. The CDR3, as DNA: TGTGCCAGCTCACGGACCAGGGAAACGACTAACTATGGCTACACCTTC. The chain employs TRBV18 and TRBJ1-2; D is perhaps TRBD1 (5 bases). The CDR3 covers 16 residues. Germline V gene sequence: CDR1 KGHSH, CDR2 LQKENI. Trimming left V 4 bases short and J 0 bases short, with 15 bases between.

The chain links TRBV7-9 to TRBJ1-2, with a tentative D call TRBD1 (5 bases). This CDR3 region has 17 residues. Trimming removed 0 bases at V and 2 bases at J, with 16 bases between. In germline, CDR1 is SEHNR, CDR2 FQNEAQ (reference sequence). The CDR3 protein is CASSLARGGDSNYGYTF. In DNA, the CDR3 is TGTGCCAGCAGCTTAGCGCGGGGAGGGGATTCAAACTATGGCTACACCTTC.

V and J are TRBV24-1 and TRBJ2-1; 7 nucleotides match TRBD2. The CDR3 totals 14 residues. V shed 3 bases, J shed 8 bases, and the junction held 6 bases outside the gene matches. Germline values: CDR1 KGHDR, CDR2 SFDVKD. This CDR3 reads CATSDPGTTHEQFF. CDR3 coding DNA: TGTGCCACCAGTGATCCCGGGACTACGCATGAGCAGTTCTTC.

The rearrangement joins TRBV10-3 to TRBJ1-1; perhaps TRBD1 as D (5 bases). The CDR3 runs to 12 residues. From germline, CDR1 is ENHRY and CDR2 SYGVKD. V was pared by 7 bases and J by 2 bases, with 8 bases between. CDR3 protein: CAITDSNTEAFF. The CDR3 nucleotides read TGTGCCATCACCGACAGTAACACTGAAGCTTTCTTT.

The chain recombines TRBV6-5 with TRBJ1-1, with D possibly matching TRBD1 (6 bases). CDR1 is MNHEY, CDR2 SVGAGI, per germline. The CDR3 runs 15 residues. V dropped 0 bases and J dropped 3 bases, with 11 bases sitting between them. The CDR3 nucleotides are TGTGCCAGCAGTTACTCGATACAGGGAGACACTGAAGCTTTCTTT. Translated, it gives CASSYSIQGDTEAFF.

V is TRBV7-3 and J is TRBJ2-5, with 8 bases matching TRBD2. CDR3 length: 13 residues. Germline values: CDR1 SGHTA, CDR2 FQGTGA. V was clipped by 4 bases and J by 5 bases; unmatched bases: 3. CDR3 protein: CASSSGGAETQYF. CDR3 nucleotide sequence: TGTGCCAGCAGCTCCGGGGGGGCGGAGACCCAGTACTTC.

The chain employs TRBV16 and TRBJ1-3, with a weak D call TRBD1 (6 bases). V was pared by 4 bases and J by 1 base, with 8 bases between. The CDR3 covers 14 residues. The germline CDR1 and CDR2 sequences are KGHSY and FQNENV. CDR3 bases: TGTGCCAGCAGCCCCACAGGGTCTGGAAACACCATATATTTT. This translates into CASSPTGSGNTIYF. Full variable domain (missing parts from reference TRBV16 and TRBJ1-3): GEEVAQTPKHLVRGEGQKAKLYCAPIKGHSYVFWYQQVLKNEFKFLISFQNENVFDETGMPKERFSAKCLPNSPCSLEIQATKLEDSAVYFCASSPTGSGNTIYFGEGSWLTVV.

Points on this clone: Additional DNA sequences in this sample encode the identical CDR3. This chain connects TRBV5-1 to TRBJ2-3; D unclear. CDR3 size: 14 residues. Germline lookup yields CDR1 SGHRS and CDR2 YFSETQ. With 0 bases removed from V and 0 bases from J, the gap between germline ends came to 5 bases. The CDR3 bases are TGCGCCAGCAGCTTGGGGCAGAGCACAGATACGCAGTATTTT. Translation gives CASSLGQSTDTQYF.

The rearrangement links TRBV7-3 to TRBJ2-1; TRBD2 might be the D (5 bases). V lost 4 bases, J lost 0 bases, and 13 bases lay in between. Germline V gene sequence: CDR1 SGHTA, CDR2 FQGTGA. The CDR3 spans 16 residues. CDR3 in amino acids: CASSSGSASSYNEQFF. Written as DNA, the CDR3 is TGTGCCAGCAGCTCCGGTAGCGCCAGCTCCTACAATGAGCAGTTCTTC. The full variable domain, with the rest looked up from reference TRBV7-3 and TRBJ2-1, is GAGVSQTPSNKVTEKGKYVELRCDPISGHTALYWYRQSLGQGPEFLIYFQGTGAADDSGLPNDRFFAVRPEGSVSTLKIQRTERGDSAVYLCASSSGSASSYNEQFFGPGTRLTVL.

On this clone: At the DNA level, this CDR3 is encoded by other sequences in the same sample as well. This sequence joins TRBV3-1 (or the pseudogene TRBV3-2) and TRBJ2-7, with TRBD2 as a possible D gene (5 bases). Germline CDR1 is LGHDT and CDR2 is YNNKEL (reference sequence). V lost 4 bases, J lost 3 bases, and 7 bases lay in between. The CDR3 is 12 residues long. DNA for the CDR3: TGTGCCAGCAGCCGGACTGACTACGAGCAGTACTTC. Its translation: CASSRTDYEQYF.

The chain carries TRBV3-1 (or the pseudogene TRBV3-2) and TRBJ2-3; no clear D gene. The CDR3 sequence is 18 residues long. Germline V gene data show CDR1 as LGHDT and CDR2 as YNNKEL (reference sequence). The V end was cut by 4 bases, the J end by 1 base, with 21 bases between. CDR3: CASSPSESALSGTDTQYF. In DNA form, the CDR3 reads TGTGCCAGCAGCCCTTCGGAGAGCGCCCTATCAGGCACAGATACGCAGTATTTT.

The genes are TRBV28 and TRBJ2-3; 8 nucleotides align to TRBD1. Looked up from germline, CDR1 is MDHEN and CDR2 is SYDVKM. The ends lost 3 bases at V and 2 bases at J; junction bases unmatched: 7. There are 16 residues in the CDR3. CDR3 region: CASSFRTGQDTDTQYF. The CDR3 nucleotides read TGTGCCAGCAGTTTTAGGACGGGACAGGACACAGATACGCAGTATTTT.

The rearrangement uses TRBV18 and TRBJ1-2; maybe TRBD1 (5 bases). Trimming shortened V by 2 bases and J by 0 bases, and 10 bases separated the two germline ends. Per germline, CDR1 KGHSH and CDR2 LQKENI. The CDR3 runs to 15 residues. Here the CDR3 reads CASSPNIQANYGYTF. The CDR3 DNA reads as TGTGCCAGCTCACCAAACATACAGGCTAACTATGGCTACACCTTC.

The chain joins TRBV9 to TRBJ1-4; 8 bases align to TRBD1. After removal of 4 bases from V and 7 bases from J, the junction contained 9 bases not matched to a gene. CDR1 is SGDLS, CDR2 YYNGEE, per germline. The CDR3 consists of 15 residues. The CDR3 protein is CASSPNDRGGEKLFF. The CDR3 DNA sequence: TGTGCCAGCAGCCCGAACGACAGGGGTGGTGAAAAACTGTTTTTT.